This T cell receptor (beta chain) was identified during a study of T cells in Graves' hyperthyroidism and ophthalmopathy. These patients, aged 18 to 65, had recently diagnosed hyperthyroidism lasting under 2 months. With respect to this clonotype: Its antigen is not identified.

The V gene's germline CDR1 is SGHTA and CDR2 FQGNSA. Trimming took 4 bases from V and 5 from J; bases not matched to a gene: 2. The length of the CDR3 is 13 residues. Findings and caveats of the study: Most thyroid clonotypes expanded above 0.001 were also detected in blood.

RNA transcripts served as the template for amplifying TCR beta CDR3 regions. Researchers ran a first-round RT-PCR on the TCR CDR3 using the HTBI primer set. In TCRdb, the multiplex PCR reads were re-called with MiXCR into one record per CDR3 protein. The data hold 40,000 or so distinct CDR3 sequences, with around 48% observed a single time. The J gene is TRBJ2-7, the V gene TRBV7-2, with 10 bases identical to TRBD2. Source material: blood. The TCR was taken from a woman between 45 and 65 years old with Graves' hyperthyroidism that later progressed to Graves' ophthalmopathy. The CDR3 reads CASSSSGSHEQYF. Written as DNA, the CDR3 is TGTGCCAGCAGCTCTAGCGGGAGTCACGAGCAGTACTTC.